Listed below are T cell receptor beta chains from one sample, sequenced in a study of blood T cell repertoires in COVID-19. Profiled with immunoSEQ multiplex PCR; TCRdb holds only in-frame clones, not every one. This sample has around 280,000 clones, with around four fifths found just once. The sample consisted of peripheral blood. The receptors derive from a woman between 50 and 59 years old with active or convalescent COVID-19. The CDR3 runs from the conserved cysteine through the conserved F or W. Each record gives: D gene, V gene, J gene, clone size, CDR3 protein, CDR3 DNA. D genes are given only for firm matches. Part of the rows lack a size; the others show once, few, many or a class for expanded clones.

d_gene: -; v_gene: TRBV19; j_gene: TRBJ2-1; abundance: -; CDR3aa: CASSIAGRFNEQFF; CDR3nt: TGTGCCAGTAGTATAGCCGGGAGATTCAATGAGCAGTTCTTC
d_gene: TRBD2; v_gene: TRBV30; j_gene: TRBJ2-1; abundance: -; CDR3aa: CAWSVPSGSKDEQFF; CDR3nt: TGTGCCTGGAGTGTACCTAGCGGGAGTAAAGATGAGCAGTTCTTC
d_gene: -; v_gene: TRBV7-9; j_gene: TRBJ1-3; abundance: once; CDR3aa: CASRGLRRNTIYF; CDR3nt: TGTGCCAGCAGGGGTTTGAGGAGAAACACCATATATTTT
d_gene: TRBD1; v_gene: TRBV5-4; j_gene: TRBJ1-1; abundance: -; CDR3aa: CASSRQGQNTEAFF; CDR3nt: TGTGCCAGCAGCCGACAGGGCCAAAACACTGAAGCTTTCTTT
d_gene: -; v_gene: TRBV18; j_gene: TRBJ2-7; abundance: -; CDR3aa: CASSLYSAYEQYF; CDR3nt: TGTGCCAGCTCCCTTTATAGCGCCTACGAGCAGTACTTC
d_gene: TRBD2; v_gene: TRBV3-1/TRBV3-2; j_gene: TRBJ2-3; abundance: -; CDR3aa: CASSPQRETQYF; CDR3nt: TGTGCCAGCAGCCCCCAGCGGGAAACGCAGTATTTT
d_gene: TRBD1; v_gene: TRBV30; j_gene: TRBJ1-2; abundance: -; CDR3aa: CAWRGTGSFVGYTF; CDR3nt: TGTGCCTGGAGGGGGACAGGGTCTTTTGTTGGCTACACCTTC
d_gene: -; v_gene: TRBV6-2/TRBV6-3; j_gene: TRBJ2-4; abundance: -; CDR3aa: CASSDPGGSKNIQYF; CDR3nt: TGTGCCAGCAGTGACCCAGGAGGTAGCAAAAACATTCAGTACTTC
d_gene: TRBD1; v_gene: TRBV3-1/TRBV3-2; j_gene: TRBJ2-7; abundance: -; CDR3aa: CASSPGTGSDEQYF; CDR3nt: TGTGCCAGCAGCCCCGGGACAGGGTCGGACGAGCAGTACTTC
d_gene: TRBD2; v_gene: TRBV15; j_gene: TRBJ2-3; abundance: few; CDR3aa: CATRTGLADSTDTQYF; CDR3nt: TGTGCCACCCGAACGGGGCTAGCGGACTCCACAGATACGCAGTATTTT
d_gene: -; v_gene: TRBV7-9; j_gene: TRBJ2-1; abundance: -; CDR3aa: CASGGKPSYNEQFF; CDR3nt: TGTGCCAGCGGGGGGAAACCCTCCTACAATGAGCAGTTCTTC
d_gene: TRBD2; v_gene: TRBV5-1; j_gene: TRBJ2-5; abundance: once; CDR3aa: CASSRGLAEDQETQYF; CDR3nt: TGCGCCAGCAGTCGGGGACTAGCGGAGGACCAAGAGACCCAGTACTTC
d_gene: TRBD1; v_gene: TRBV2; j_gene: TRBJ2-7; abundance: -; CDR3aa: CASSYGTEPSYEQYF; CDR3nt: TGTGCCAGCAGTTACGGGACAGAGCCCTCCTACGAGCAGTACTTC
d_gene: -; v_gene: TRBV25-1; j_gene: TRBJ1-1; abundance: -; CDR3aa: CASRVTGMNTEAFF; CDR3nt: TGTGCCAGCAGAGTTACAGGGATGAACACTGAAGCTTTCTTT
d_gene: TRBD2; v_gene: TRBV19; j_gene: TRBJ2-1; abundance: -; CDR3aa: CASTLTSGHNEQFF; CDR3nt: TGTGCCAGTACCCTGACTAGCGGGCACAATGAGCAGTTCTTC
d_gene: -; v_gene: TRBV7-3; j_gene: TRBJ2-2; abundance: -; CDR3aa: CASSLLGGLNTGELFF; CDR3nt: TGTGCCAGCAGCTTACTGGGAGGACTTAACACCGGGGAGCTGTTTTTT
d_gene: TRBD1; v_gene: TRBV19; j_gene: TRBJ1-2; abundance: -; CDR3aa: CASSIGSGGSYGYTF; CDR3nt: TGTGCCAGTAGTATCGGATCAGGGGGTAGCTATGGCTACACCTTC
d_gene: TRBD1; v_gene: TRBV4-1; j_gene: TRBJ1-5; abundance: -; CDR3aa: CASSRTGRESNQPQHF; CDR3nt: TGCGCCAGCAGCCGGACAGGGAGGGAGAGCAATCAGCCCCAGCATTTT
d_gene: -; v_gene: TRBV7-8; j_gene: TRBJ1-5; abundance: -; CDR3aa: CASGGEGSNQPQHF; CDR3nt: TGTGCCAGCGGAGGCGAGGGAAGCAATCAGCCCCAGCATTTT
d_gene: -; v_gene: TRBV5-6; j_gene: TRBJ2-1; abundance: -; CDR3aa: CASSLRANEQFF; CDR3nt: TGTGCCAGCAGCTTACGAGCAAATGAGCAGTTCTTC
d_gene: TRBD1; v_gene: TRBV28; j_gene: TRBJ1-1; abundance: -; CDR3aa: CASSSPNPDRDNTEAFF; CDR3nt: TGTGCCAGCAGTTCCCCAAACCCGGACAGGGACAACACTGAAGCTTTCTTT
d_gene: TRBD1; v_gene: TRBV19; j_gene: TRBJ2-6; abundance: -; CDR3aa: CASSPIPGQGFSGANVLTF; CDR3nt: TGTGCCAGTAGTCCCATACCGGGACAGGGGTTCTCTGGGGCCAACGTCCTGACTTTC
d_gene: TRBD1; v_gene: TRBV5-4; j_gene: TRBJ1-1; abundance: -; CDR3aa: CASSRGQGAAEAFF; CDR3nt: TGTGCCAGCAGCAGGGGACAGGGGGCGGCTGAAGCTTTCTTT
d_gene: -; v_gene: TRBV28; j_gene: TRBJ1-5; abundance: -; CDR3aa: CASSISRHRSGQPQHF; CDR3nt: TGTGCCAGCAGTATTTCCCGACACAGGTCGGGTCAGCCCCAGCATTTT
d_gene: TRBD1; v_gene: TRBV29-1; j_gene: TRBJ2-1; abundance: -; CDR3aa: CSVEAQGASYNEQFF; CDR3nt: TGCAGCGTTGAAGCACAGGGGGCATCCTACAATGAGCAGTTCTTC
d_gene: TRBD2; v_gene: TRBV7-6; j_gene: TRBJ2-3; abundance: -; CDR3aa: CASSPIGWTSELTDTQYF; CDR3nt: TGTGCCAGCAGCCCCATTGGATGGACTAGTGAACTCACAGATACGCAGTATTTT
d_gene: -; v_gene: TRBV5-6; j_gene: TRBJ1-1; abundance: -; CDR3aa: CASSHFIWAQLNTEAFF; CDR3nt: TGTGCCAGCAGCCATTTTATTTGGGCCCAGCTGAACACTGAAGCTTTCTTT
d_gene: -; v_gene: TRBV6-5; j_gene: TRBJ1-1; abundance: -; CDR3aa: CASSLGALNTEAFF; CDR3nt: TGTGCCAGCAGTCTAGGGGCCCTGAACACTGAAGCTTTCTTT
d_gene: -; v_gene: TRBV2; j_gene: TRBJ2-2; abundance: few; CDR3aa: CASSGQNTGELFF; CDR3nt: TGTGCCAGCAGTGGACAGAACACCGGGGAGCTGTTTTTT
d_gene: -; v_gene: TRBV21-1; j_gene: TRBJ2-7; abundance: -; CDR3aa: CASSNNEQYF; CDR3nt: TGTGCCAGCAGCAACAACGAGCAGTACTTC
d_gene: -; v_gene: TRBV5-4; j_gene: TRBJ1-5; abundance: -; CDR3aa: CASSQEQNRDSNQPQHF; CDR3nt: TGTGCCAGCAGCCAGGAACAGAACAGGGATAGCAATCAGCCCCAGCATTTT
d_gene: TRBD2; v_gene: TRBV6-5; j_gene: TRBJ2-1; abundance: once; CDR3aa: CASRTSGSRNEQFF; CDR3nt: TGTGCCAGCAGGACTAGCGGGAGTCGCAATGAGCAGTTCTTC
d_gene: -; v_gene: TRBV19; j_gene: TRBJ1-4; abundance: -; CDR3aa: CASGLRGEKLFF; CDR3nt: TGTGCCAGTGGCTTAAGGGGCGAAAAACTGTTTTTT
d_gene: -; v_gene: TRBV11-1; j_gene: TRBJ2-1; abundance: -; CDR3aa: CASSQGGENEQFF; CDR3nt: TGTGCCAGCAGTCAGGGGGGCGAGAATGAGCAGTTCTTC
d_gene: TRBD1; v_gene: TRBV7-9; j_gene: TRBJ1-5; abundance: -; CDR3aa: CASSLGQTHQPQHF; CDR3nt: TGTGCCAGCAGCTTGGGACAGACCCATCAGCCCCAGCATTTT
d_gene: TRBD2; v_gene: TRBV13; j_gene: TRBJ2-7; abundance: -; CDR3aa: CASSLAAGDEQYF; CDR3nt: TGTGCCAGCAGCTTGGCCGCGGGAGACGAGCAGTACTTC
d_gene: TRBD1; v_gene: TRBV5-5; j_gene: TRBJ2-4; abundance: -; CDR3aa: CASSSVPGQGAQGNIQYF; CDR3nt: TGTGCCAGCAGCTCCGTCCCGGGACAGGGGGCGCAGGGAAACATTCAGTACTTC
d_gene: TRBD2; v_gene: TRBV19; j_gene: TRBJ2-1; abundance: -; CDR3aa: CASYLAGHAYNEQFF; CDR3nt: TGTGCCAGTTATCTAGCGGGGCATGCCTACAATGAGCAGTTCTTC
d_gene: -; v_gene: TRBV11-2; j_gene: TRBJ1-1; abundance: few; CDR3aa: CASSPLGVSEAFF; CDR3nt: TGTGCCAGCAGCCCTCTGGGCGTTTCTGAAGCTTTCTTT
d_gene: TRBD2; v_gene: TRBV7-6; j_gene: TRBJ2-1; abundance: -; CDR3aa: CASSPGLESNEQFF; CDR3nt: TGTGCCAGCAGCCCCGGACTAGAATCAAATGAGCAGTTCTTC
d_gene: -; v_gene: TRBV7-2; j_gene: TRBJ1-1; abundance: -; CDR3aa: CASSFRGNTEAFF; CDR3nt: TGTGCCAGCAGCTTCCGGGGGAACACTGAAGCTTTCTTT
d_gene: TRBD1; v_gene: TRBV6-1; j_gene: TRBJ1-6; abundance: -; CDR3aa: CASSKEQGARGSPLHF; CDR3nt: TGTGCCAGCAGTAAAGAACAGGGGGCTAGGGGATCACCCCTCCACTTT